This T cell receptor beta chain was recorded in a study of cytomegalovirus exposure and HLA in healthy donors (dated by TCRdb to about 2017). Concerning the study at large: In an earlier analysis of approximately 500 of the donors, 250 to 350 Gb of sequence data and 90 million to 130 million unique TCR beta sequences from approximately 180 million T cells were reported. The number of donors typed differed by locus, with about 620-630 for A, B, C, DRB1 and DQB1, more than 500 for DQA1, approximately 570 for DPA1, and approximately 470 for DPB1. The study was designed to test whether signatures of past pathogen exposure could be identified by cataloging public T cell receptors. HLA typing covered class I and class II loci at four-digit resolution. Besides the first cohort of 500 to 700 subjects, a separate validation cohort made up of roughly 120 different subjects was used. The T cell repertoires of around 730 subjects were profiled by immunosequencing and related to cytomegalovirus serostatus. All discovery cohort repertoires had been generated on a single sequencing platform. Because of strong linkage in the cohort, 4 to 6 DR-DQ haplotypes were treated as single units for association and clustering. Among about 400 genotyped donors of the cohort, an average of approximately 200,000 unique TCR beta nucleotide sequences was sequenced per donor, of which 15% to 20% were non-productive. An early release covering roughly 600 HLA-typed donors comprised roughly 300 gigabases of sequencing data and tens of millions of unique TCR sequences. An earlier analysis of 587 of the donors used high-throughput TCR beta sequencing to judge whether each TCR beta V gene segment behaved as functional or pseudogenic. To predict cytomegalovirus infection status, the study brought together high-throughput TCR immunosequencing, statistical association of individual TCRs with disease status, and machine learning. The later analysis used no new phenotypic data to find candidate immune exposures, relying instead on TCR beta sequences and their occurrence across donors. Donor age, sex, ethnicity and CMV serostatus were compiled together with the repertoire data. Among the roughly 370 genotyped donors, 81% belonged to the genetic ancestry cluster associated with self-reported Caucasian donors. In a later genetic analysis, genome-wide SNP genotypes for about three fifths of the roughly 670 donors were used, and that subset was treated as a discovery cohort. A later analysis re-analyzed previously published TCR beta repertoires from 600 to 850 donors and added high-resolution HLA genotyping to study TCR occurrence patterns. Broader findings and caveats from the paper: Linkage disequilibrium might explain the correlated functional status among segregating V segments, but an unknown experimental factor could not be ruled out. A later analysis associated around 16,000 TCR beta sequences with specific HLA alleles at a false discovery rate of 0.05. According to the authors, the approach could potentially be generalized to other disease states and immunological phenotypes. According to a later analysis, TCR association rates differed among HLA loci, with DRB1 alleles showing the most associated TCRs and HLA-C alleles showing the fewest. A further reported finding was that TCR beta sequences accurately predicted the HLA-A and HLA-B alleles for most subjects in the first cohort. When HLA alleles, especially DR and DQ, strongly co-occurred, attributing TCR associations to individual alleles was difficult. Some IMGT-functional V segments, including TRBV6-2 and TRBV6-3, could not be told apart with the 87-base-pair reads, so those segments were excluded. In this cohort, only TCR beta chains were sequenced, and detectable features were limited by the absence of alpha or paired-chain data. An association between a missense DCLRE1C variant and V-gene and J-gene trimming of TCR beta chains was found in a later genetic analysis and replicated in an independent cohort. Several of the top co-occurrence clusters appeared to be linked to parvovirus B19, influenza, CMV and Epstein-Barr virus, according to a later analysis. The earlier analysis of 450 to 700 of the donors excluded roughly 17 rarely observed V segments, including chromosome 9 orphons, because counts were too low. Across donors, most TCR sequences were observed very rarely, whereas some public TCRs were present in many individuals. A total of 150 to 200 TCR beta chains were listed by the study as associated with cytomegalovirus. Compared with equally common non-associated chains, HLA-associated TCR beta chains in a later analysis were more clonally expanded and had lower generation probabilities. HLA typing was unavailable for some donors at each locus, so association tests used only the typed subset. CMV serostatus was the only immune exposure information available for the cohort. The sequencing pipeline was judged likely to have produced a cluster of highly shared sequence variants as a technical artifact. In a later genetic analysis, fewer N-insertions in productive TCRs were reported among donors in an Asian-associated ancestry cluster than the roughly 640-donor mean. In both the original and validation cohorts, the classifier was reported to diagnose cytomegalovirus status with high specificity and sensitivity. Sequencing depth was assumed to be roughly uniform across donors in the presence/absence analyses, though that assumption may not hold. In a later analysis, most CMV-associated TCR beta chains were found to appear HLA-restricted, with HLA associations seemingly driven largely by CMV exposure. Broadly in line with IMGT annotations, most TCR beta V segments showed up in productive rearrangements about 90% or about 30% of the time in an earlier analysis of about 500 of the donors. In vitro tests confirmed that a few of the cytomegalovirus-associated TCR beta chains recognize cytomegalovirus antigens.

The library was built by means of the immunoSEQ multiplex PCR assay. For the multiplex PCR, a mixture combining 60 forward primers for TCR Vbeta segments and 13 reverse primers for TCR Jbeta segments was used. A multiplex PCR assay on genomic DNA amplified the CDR3 region of rearranged TCR beta genes. On the Illumina HiSeq System, the amplified TCR beta libraries were sequenced as 87-base-pair reads. On the authors' methods: A later analysis tallied some 79 million unique TCR beta chains across the roughly 610 repertoires, and about 10 million of those chains were shared by two or more donors. To remove PCR and sequencing errors, raw reads were error-corrected and collapsed into unique sequences using a nearest-neighbor algorithm that merged closely related sequences. To assign V, D and J gene segments, CDR3 sequences were aligned to IMGT reference sequences. For a sequence to be retained, a match of at least six nucleotides was required to both a V gene segment and a J gene segment. A rearrangement counted as productive if the CDR3 had no stop codons and remained in frame with V and J, and every other rearrangement counted as non-productive. CDR3 was defined according to IMGT convention as the region running from the second conserved V-encoded cysteine to the conserved J-encoded phenylalanine. In an earlier analysis of around 640 of the donors, sequences lacking an unambiguous match to a single V gene segment were excluded. An earlier analysis of just under 600 of the donors called V segments functional above 56.7% productive rearrangements and segregating when the between-donor standard deviation exceeded 5%. A statistical classification framework was developed to diagnose cytomegalovirus status using the catalog of TCR beta chain sequences. In a later analysis, V and J genes were assigned by comparing TCR nucleotide sequences against IMGT/GENE-DB human TR gene sequences. The TCRdist pipeline was used in a later analysis to assign CDR3 sequences and most-parsimonious VDJ recombination scenarios. In a later analysis, each TCR beta chain was defined by its CDR3 amino acid sequence together with its V-gene family, and reads without a unique V-gene family were excluded. As a way to deal with suspected cross-contamination and a sequencing artifact, a later analysis dropped nearly 600 nucleotide sequences that were highly shared and had low generation probability. In a later analysis, a clonal expansion index for each public chain was calculated from normalized within-repertoire ranks of inferred template counts. In a later analysis, generation probabilities were computed using a VDJ recombination model fitted to out-of-frame rearrangements, and the results were checked against IGoR. A later analysis scored TCR-TCR, TCR-HLA and TCR-CMV co-occurrence with hypergeometric tests, applying a repertoire-size bias correction to TCR pairs. False discovery rates were estimated in a later analysis by permuting HLA or CMV assignments 20 times. In a later analysis, co-occurring TCRs were grouped with DBSCAN, and TCRdist sequence similarity was added when clustering was performed within HLA-allele-positive subsets. Repertoires with fewer than 30,000 or more than 120,000 public chains were left out of co-occurrence clustering, as were five repertoires with anomalous nucleotide sharing. TCRdb limited this immuneACCESS table to in-frame rearrangements with V and J called. A share of clones is missing; checked studies link under half to unresolved V genes, and the rest is unexplained. V and J calls and clone size follow that table, whereas D and trimming were derived from the DNA. The sample table holds approximately 100,000 clones, of which around three quarters were seen once. Clones ranked in the top ten supply under 4.5% of the sample.

With respect to this clone: The target of this receptor is not known. No base qualities exist here, and no much larger clone lies one base off it.

The CDR3 numbers 12 residues from cysteine through phenylalanine. Just CDR3 DNA is preserved here, 36 bases in frame from base 1. CDR1 and CDR2 were assigned from the germline V gene as SGHTA and FQGNSA. V is pared back by 5 bases and J by 5 bases, with 8 bases lying between the germline termini. The cohort was made up of about 670 healthy bone marrow donors. At the time of sampling, all cohort members were nominally healthy, though unrecorded immune exposures were likely present. The donor was CMV seropositive and was included in the group of 300 or so seropositive cohort members. Every donor gave a peripheral blood sample, and the peripheral blood mononuclear cells from that sample were used for TCR beta sequencing. Genomic DNA extraction from the blood cell samples was performed with the Qiagen DNeasy Blood Extraction Kit.

Sequencing was carried out using PBMCs. This TCR came from a man in his forties or fifties in good health and CMV-seropositive. The V and J genes are TRBV7-2 and TRBJ2-3; the D gene remains uncertain. The CDR3 here reads CASSPSRDTQYF. The nucleotide sequence is given as TGTGCCAGCAGCCCTTCGAGAGATACGCAGTATTTT.